This is a list of T cell receptor beta chains from one sample in a study of blood T cell repertoires in COVID-19. The repertoire was sequenced with immunoSEQ multiplex PCR; TCRdb's copy has only in-frame clones and lacks some. Of roughly 300,000 clones in the sample, 70% to 90% were seen once. Sequencing used peripheral blood. The receptors come from a woman aged 45-59 years who had recovered from COVID-19. Both conserved end residues are part of each CDR3. D genes are given only for firm matches. Clone size, where shown, is once, few, many, or a class for clones that have expanded.

clone_size: .; j_call: TRBJ2-6; v_call: TRBV19; d_call: TRBD1; cdr3_nt: TGTGCCAGTAGTATACGACAGGGGTACGGGGCCAACGTCCTGACTTTC; cdr3_aa: CASSIRQGYGANVLTF
clone_size: few; j_call: TRBJ2-4; v_call: TRBV9; d_call: TRBD2; cdr3_nt: TGTGCCAGCAGCTTAAGCGGGGGTTTCGCCAAAAACATTCAGTACTTC; cdr3_aa: CASSLSGGFAKNIQYF
clone_size: .; j_call: TRBJ1-1; v_call: TRBV28; d_call: .; cdr3_nt: TGTGCCAGCAGTTTTCAGAGGATGAACACTGAAGCTTTCTTT; cdr3_aa: CASSFQRMNTEAFF
clone_size: .; j_call: TRBJ1-1; v_call: TRBV7-3; d_call: .; cdr3_nt: TGTGCCAGCAGCTCCGTAGCGAACACTGAAGCTTTCTTT; cdr3_aa: CASSSVANTEAFF
clone_size: .; j_call: TRBJ2-7; v_call: TRBV4-2; d_call: .; cdr3_nt: TGTGCCAGCAGCCCAGGCTACGAGCAGTACTTC; cdr3_aa: CASSPGYEQYF
clone_size: .; j_call: TRBJ1-2; v_call: TRBV2; d_call: .; cdr3_nt: TGTGCCAGCTCCTTAATAAGACGGACATCTAACTATGGCTACACCTTC; cdr3_aa: CASSLIRRTSNYGYTF
clone_size: .; j_call: TRBJ2-1; v_call: TRBV2; d_call: TRBD2; cdr3_nt: TGTGCCAGCAAAGGACTAGCGAGTTACAATGAGCAGTTCTTC; cdr3_aa: CASKGLASYNEQFF
clone_size: .; j_call: TRBJ2-7; v_call: TRBV5-4; d_call: TRBD2; cdr3_nt: TGTGCCAGCAGCGTAAGCGGGAAGGAATACGAGCAGTACTTC; cdr3_aa: CASSVSGKEYEQYF
clone_size: .; j_call: TRBJ2-1; v_call: TRBV7-6; d_call: TRBD2; cdr3_nt: TGTGCCAGCAGCGCAAGCCCCCCTAGCGGGGGGGCGCGGGAGCAGTTCTTC; cdr3_aa: CASSASPPSGGAREQFF
clone_size: .; j_call: TRBJ1-1; v_call: TRBV27; d_call: .; cdr3_nt: TGTGCCAGCAGTTTAGTCCCAGGAAGGACTGAAGCTTTCTTT; cdr3_aa: CASSLVPGRTEAFF
clone_size: .; j_call: TRBJ2-3; v_call: TRBV21-1; d_call: .; cdr3_nt: TGTGCCAGCAGCACGCCCCCGACAGGGGATCGCACAGATACGCAGTATTTT; cdr3_aa: CASSTPPTGDRTDTQYF
clone_size: .; j_call: TRBJ1-5; v_call: TRBV30; d_call: .; cdr3_nt: TGTGCCTGGAGTGTGGGAGGGGAGAGAGATCAGCCCCAGCATTTT; cdr3_aa: CAWSVGGERDQPQHF
clone_size: .; j_call: TRBJ2-7; v_call: TRBV7-6; d_call: TRBD1; cdr3_nt: TGTGCCAGCAGCTCGAGGGAGACAGGGGGGGGCTACGAGCAGTACTTC; cdr3_aa: CASSSRETGGGYEQYF
clone_size: .; j_call: TRBJ2-5; v_call: TRBV4-1; d_call: TRBD2; cdr3_nt: TGCGCCAGCAGCCAGCCTACTAGCGGGGCCAGACAAGAGACCCAGTACTTC; cdr3_aa: CASSQPTSGARQETQYF
clone_size: .; j_call: TRBJ2-1; v_call: TRBV5-1; d_call: TRBD2; cdr3_nt: TGCGCCAGCAGCGTGACTAGCGGGAGGGACAATGAGCAGTTCTTC; cdr3_aa: CASSVTSGRDNEQFF
clone_size: many; j_call: TRBJ2-1; v_call: TRBV5-6; d_call: .; cdr3_nt: TGTGCCAGCAGCTTGGGGACTATCCTCTACAATGAGCAGTTCTTC; cdr3_aa: CASSLGTILYNEQFF
clone_size: .; j_call: TRBJ2-1; v_call: TRBV24-1; d_call: TRBD2; cdr3_nt: TGTGCCACCAGTGATTCGGCTAGCGGGGACTACAATGAGCAGTTCTTC; cdr3_aa: CATSDSASGDYNEQFF
clone_size: .; j_call: TRBJ1-4; v_call: TRBV28; d_call: .; cdr3_nt: TGTGCCAGCAGATACAGGGCAACTAATGAAAAACTGTTTTTT; cdr3_aa: CASRYRATNEKLFF
clone_size: .; j_call: TRBJ1-3; v_call: TRBV5-1; d_call: .; cdr3_nt: TGCGCCAGCAGCTTGCGGTACAGTCCTTCTGGAAACACCATATATTTT; cdr3_aa: CASSLRYSPSGNTIYF
clone_size: few; j_call: TRBJ2-7; v_call: TRBV6-5; d_call: TRBD1; cdr3_nt: TGTGCCAGCAGTCCACCGACAGGGGGAAGCAACGAGCAGTACTTC; cdr3_aa: CASSPPTGGSNEQYF
clone_size: .; j_call: TRBJ1-2; v_call: TRBV6-5; d_call: .; cdr3_nt: TGTGCCAGCAGTACCGGACAGCCCTATGGCTACACCTTC; cdr3_aa: CASSTGQPYGYTF
clone_size: .; j_call: TRBJ2-3; v_call: TRBV29-1; d_call: .; cdr3_nt: TGCCCCCGTGGGCAGAAGACAGATACGCAGTATTTT; cdr3_aa: CPRGQKTDTQYF
clone_size: .; j_call: TRBJ2-5; v_call: TRBV3-1/TRBV3-2; d_call: TRBD2; cdr3_nt: TGTGCCACCACTCGGTCGTATGGGACGGGAGGAGCGGAGACCCAGTACTTC; cdr3_aa: CATTRSYGTGGAETQYF
clone_size: .; j_call: TRBJ2-7; v_call: TRBV5-1; d_call: .; cdr3_nt: TGCGCCAGCTACGACCCAGGGCATACCTACGAGCAGTACTTC; cdr3_aa: CASYDPGHTYEQYF
clone_size: few; j_call: TRBJ1-2; v_call: TRBV7-2; d_call: .; cdr3_nt: TGTGCCAGCAGCTTAGAAGAGCTTTATTATGGCTACACCTTC; cdr3_aa: CASSLEELYYGYTF
clone_size: .; j_call: TRBJ2-5; v_call: TRBV4-1; d_call: .; cdr3_nt: TGCGCCAGCAGCCAACGGGGTCTCCCCCCAGAGACCCAGTACTTC; cdr3_aa: CASSQRGLPPETQYF
clone_size: .; j_call: TRBJ2-2; v_call: TRBV5-1; d_call: TRBD2; cdr3_nt: TGCGCCAGCAGCTTGTACGCGGGGGGGAACACCGGGGAGCTGTTTTTT; cdr3_aa: CASSLYAGGNTGELFF
clone_size: .; j_call: TRBJ2-1; v_call: TRBV11-3; d_call: TRBD2; cdr3_nt: TGTGCCAGCAGCTCGTCATCCCGGGGACTAGCAGCGAATGAGCAGTTCTTC; cdr3_aa: CASSSSSRGLAANEQFF
clone_size: .; j_call: TRBJ2-3; v_call: TRBV24-1; d_call: .; cdr3_nt: TGTGCCACCAGTGATTTCTCCCTTAGCACAGATACGCAGTATTTT; cdr3_aa: CATSDFSLSTDTQYF
clone_size: few; j_call: TRBJ2-1; v_call: TRBV20-1; d_call: .; cdr3_nt: TGCAGTGCTAGAGTTGCGAGTCGGCAGTTCTTC; cdr3_aa: CSARVASRQFF
clone_size: .; j_call: TRBJ2-1; v_call: TRBV10-1; d_call: TRBD1; cdr3_nt: TGCGCCAGCAGTGACCCCGGGACAGGGCAGTTCTTC; cdr3_aa: CASSDPGTGQFF
clone_size: .; j_call: TRBJ1-2; v_call: TRBV18; d_call: TRBD1; cdr3_nt: TGTGCCAGCTCAGAAAGACAGGGAGACAACTATGGCTACACCTTC; cdr3_aa: CASSERQGDNYGYTF
clone_size: .; j_call: TRBJ2-3; v_call: TRBV6-5; d_call: TRBD1; cdr3_nt: TGTGCCAGCACCCAGGGGGCGGCGCAGTATTTT; cdr3_aa: CASTQGAAQYF
clone_size: .; j_call: TRBJ1-3; v_call: TRBV7-8; d_call: .; cdr3_nt: TGTGCCAGCGGCTCCCCGGCCGGGGGCTCTGGAAACACCATATATTTT; cdr3_aa: CASGSPAGGSGNTIYF
clone_size: .; j_call: TRBJ1-6; v_call: TRBV7-9; d_call: TRBD1; cdr3_nt: TGTGCCAGCAGAATGGACAGGCTAAGCTCCTATAATTCACCCCTCCACTTT; cdr3_aa: CASRMDRLSSYNSPLHF
clone_size: .; j_call: TRBJ1-6; v_call: TRBV9; d_call: TRBD1; cdr3_nt: TGTGCCAGCAGCGCAACCGGGACAGAAAATTCACCCCTCCACTTT; cdr3_aa: CASSATGTENSPLHF
clone_size: once; j_call: TRBJ1-1; v_call: TRBV6-5; d_call: .; cdr3_nt: TGTGCCAGCAGTCGAGACACTGAAGCTTTCTTT; cdr3_aa: CASSRDTEAFF
clone_size: .; j_call: TRBJ2-5; v_call: TRBV11-1; d_call: .; cdr3_nt: TGTGCCAGCAGCCCCCTTCAGGAAGAGACCCAGTACTTC; cdr3_aa: CASSPLQEETQYF
clone_size: .; j_call: TRBJ2-1; v_call: TRBV2; d_call: TRBD2; cdr3_nt: TGTGCCAGCAGTGATAGTCGGGACTATTGGCATGAGCAGTTCTTC; cdr3_aa: CASSDSRDYWHEQFF
clone_size: .; j_call: TRBJ1-2; v_call: TRBV5-6; d_call: .; cdr3_nt: TGTGCCAGCAGCTTGTACGGCACAGGGAACTTGTTAGTATATGGCTACACCTTC; cdr3_aa: CASSLYGTGNLLVYGYTF
clone_size: few; j_call: TRBJ2-1; v_call: TRBV29-1; d_call: .; cdr3_nt: TGCAGCGTTGTACTCGACAGTAGCTCCTACAATGAGCAGTTCTTC; cdr3_aa: CSVVLDSSSYNEQFF
clone_size: .; j_call: TRBJ1-6; v_call: TRBV6-5; d_call: TRBD1; cdr3_nt: TGTGCCAGCCAGGGGGCGAGGGATAATTCACCCCTCCACTTT; cdr3_aa: CASQGARDNSPLHF
clone_size: .; j_call: TRBJ2-5; v_call: TRBV5-6; d_call: TRBD1; cdr3_nt: TGTGCCAGCAGCAAGACAGGGATCGAGACCCAGTACTTC; cdr3_aa: CASSKTGIETQYF
clone_size: .; j_call: TRBJ1-1; v_call: TRBV28; d_call: .; cdr3_nt: TGTGCCAGCAGTCGGAGGAACACTGAAGCTTTCTTT; cdr3_aa: CASSRRNTEAFF
clone_size: .; j_call: TRBJ1-1; v_call: TRBV18; d_call: .; cdr3_nt: TGTGCCAGCTCACCACGTGAGGGCACTGAAGCTTTCTTT; cdr3_aa: CASSPREGTEAFF
clone_size: .; j_call: TRBJ2-2; v_call: TRBV30; d_call: TRBD2; cdr3_nt: TGTGCCTGGAGTCTTCCTAGCGGGTATCGAACCGGGGAGCTGTTTTTT; cdr3_aa: CAWSLPSGYRTGELFF
clone_size: .; j_call: TRBJ1-5; v_call: TRBV27; d_call: .; cdr3_nt: TGTGCCAGCAGTTTCAAGCCTTATAGCAATCAGCCCCAGCATTTT; cdr3_aa: CASSFKPYSNQPQHF
clone_size: .; j_call: TRBJ1-3; v_call: TRBV11-2; d_call: .; cdr3_nt: TGTGCCAGCAGCTTACGTACCGGGGAACCAAACACCATATATTTT; cdr3_aa: CASSLRTGEPNTIYF
clone_size: .; j_call: TRBJ2-1; v_call: TRBV23-1; d_call: .; cdr3_nt: TGCGCCAGCAGTCCCGTTACGACTAATGAGCAGTTCTTC; cdr3_aa: CASSPVTTNEQFF
clone_size: once; j_call: TRBJ1-1; v_call: TRBV10-3; d_call: .; cdr3_nt: TGTGCCATCAGCCAGGGGAGGGACACTGAAGCTTTCTTT; cdr3_aa: CAISQGRDTEAFF
clone_size: .; j_call: TRBJ1-2; v_call: TRBV4-2; d_call: .; cdr3_nt: TGTGCCAGCAGCCAAGAGGGACGGGGAGGGTACTATGGCTACACCTTC; cdr3_aa: CASSQEGRGGYYGYTF
clone_size: .; j_call: TRBJ2-3; v_call: TRBV28; d_call: TRBD2; cdr3_nt: TGTGCCAGCAGTTTCACTAGCGGGTCCACAGATACGCAGTATTTT; cdr3_aa: CASSFTSGSTDTQYF
clone_size: .; j_call: TRBJ2-3; v_call: TRBV6-2/TRBV6-3; d_call: TRBD2; cdr3_nt: TGTGCCAGCAGTCGACGAAGCAGCGGGGGGGCGCTTACGCAGTATTTT; cdr3_aa: CASSRRSSGGALTQYF
clone_size: once; j_call: TRBJ1-1; v_call: TRBV2; d_call: .; cdr3_nt: TGTGCCAGCAGTCCACAGGTAGAAGCTTTCTTT; cdr3_aa: CASSPQVEAFF
clone_size: .; j_call: TRBJ2-7; v_call: TRBV29-1; d_call: .; cdr3_nt: TGCAGCGTTCGATTGCACTTGGGGGGGCACGGAGAGCAGTACTTC; cdr3_aa: CSVRLHLGGHGEQYF